This T cell receptor (beta chain) was captured by sequencing in a study of somatic mutations in cytotoxic T cells in rheumatoid arthritis. Using immunoSEQ multiplex PCR, the repertoire was profiled, and TCRdb retains in-frame clones only, with some absent. The table records about 20,000 clones, around 84% of them present only once. The V end lost 4 bases, the J end lost 8 bases, and 17 bases lay between the germline ends. Germline V CDR1 and CDR2: MNHEY, SVGAGI. The CDR3 length is 15 residues. The source of this sequence is a woman in her forties or fifties in good health. V usage is TRBV6-5 and J usage is TRBJ1-4; the D is unclear. The sample was CD8+ T cells sorted from blood. The DNA of the CDR3 is TGTGCCAGCAGTTCCCTGGGCCCTAGACGGGAAAAACTGTTTTTT. Protein product: CASSSLGPRREKLFF.